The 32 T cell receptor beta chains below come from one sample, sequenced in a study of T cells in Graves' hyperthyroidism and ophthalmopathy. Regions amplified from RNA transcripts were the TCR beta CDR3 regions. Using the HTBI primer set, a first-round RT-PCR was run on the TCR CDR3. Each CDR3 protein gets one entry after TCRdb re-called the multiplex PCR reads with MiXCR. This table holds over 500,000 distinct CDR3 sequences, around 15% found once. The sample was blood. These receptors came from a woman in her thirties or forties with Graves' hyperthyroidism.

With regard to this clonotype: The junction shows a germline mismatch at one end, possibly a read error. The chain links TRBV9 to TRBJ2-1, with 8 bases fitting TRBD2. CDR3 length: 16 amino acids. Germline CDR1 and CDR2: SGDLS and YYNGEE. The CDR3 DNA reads TGTGCCAGCAGCGCTGAACCGGGAGGGCGGGACAATGAGCAGCCCTTC. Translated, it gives CASSAEPGGRDNEQPF.

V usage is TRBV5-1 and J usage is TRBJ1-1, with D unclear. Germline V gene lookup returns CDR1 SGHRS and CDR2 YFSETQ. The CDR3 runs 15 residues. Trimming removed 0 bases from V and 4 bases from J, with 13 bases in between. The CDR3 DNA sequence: TGCGCCAGCAGCTTGGAAGATCCCAGCGGCACTGAAGCTTTCTTT. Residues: CASSLEDPSGTEAFF.

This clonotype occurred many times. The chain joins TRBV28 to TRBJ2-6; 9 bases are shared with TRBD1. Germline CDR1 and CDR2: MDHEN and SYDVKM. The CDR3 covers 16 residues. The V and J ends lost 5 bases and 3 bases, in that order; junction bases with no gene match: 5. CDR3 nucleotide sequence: TGTGCCAGCAGTCGCGGGACAGGGAATGGGGCCAACGTCCTGACTTTC. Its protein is CASSRGTGNGANVLTF.

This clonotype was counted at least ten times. As DNA, the CDR3 is TGTGCCAGCAGCCTTGACAGGCACGAGCAGTACTTC. This codes for CASSLDRHEQYF. The chain is built from TRBV12-3 or TRBV12-4 and TRBJ2-7, with a weak D call TRBD1 (6 bases). This CDR3 is built from 12 residues. Trimming left V 6 bases short and J 5 bases short, with 11 bases between.

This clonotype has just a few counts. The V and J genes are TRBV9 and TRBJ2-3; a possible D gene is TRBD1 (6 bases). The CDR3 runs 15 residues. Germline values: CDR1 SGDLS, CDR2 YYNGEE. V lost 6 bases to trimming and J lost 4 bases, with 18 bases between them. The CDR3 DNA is TGTGCCAGCAACTTAGAAGGGGGAAGGGCAGATACGCAGTATTTT. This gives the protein CASNLEGGRADTQYF.

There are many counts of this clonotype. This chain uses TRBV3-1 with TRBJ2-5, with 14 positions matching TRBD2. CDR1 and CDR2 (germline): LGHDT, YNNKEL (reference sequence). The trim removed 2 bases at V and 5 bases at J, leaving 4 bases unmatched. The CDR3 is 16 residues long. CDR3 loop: CASSQQTSGRAETQYF. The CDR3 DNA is TGTGCCAGCAGCCAACAGACTAGCGGGAGGGCTGAGACCCAGTACTTC.

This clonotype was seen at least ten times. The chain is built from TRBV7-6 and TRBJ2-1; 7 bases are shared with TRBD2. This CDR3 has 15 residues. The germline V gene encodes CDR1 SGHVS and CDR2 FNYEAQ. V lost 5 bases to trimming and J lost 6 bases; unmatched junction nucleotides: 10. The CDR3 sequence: CASSPAGGSSNEQFF. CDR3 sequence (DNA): TGTGCCAGCAGCCCAGCAGGCGGGAGTTCCAATGAGCAGTTCTTC.

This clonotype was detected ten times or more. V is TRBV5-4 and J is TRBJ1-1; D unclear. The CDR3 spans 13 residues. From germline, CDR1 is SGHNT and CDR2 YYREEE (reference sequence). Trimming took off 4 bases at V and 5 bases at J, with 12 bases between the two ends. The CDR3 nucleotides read TGTGCCAGCAGCCCCCCCCCGGGGACTGAAGCTTTCTTT. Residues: CASSPPPGTEAFF.

CDR3 nucleotides: TGTGCCAGCAGTGATGGGACTAGCGGCTCTGGGGCCAACGTCCTGACTTTC. Translated: CASSDGTSGSGANVLTF. The rearrangement joins TRBV6-4 to TRBJ2-6, with 11 bases that match TRBD2. Losses at the gene ends were 3 bases for V and 0 bases for J; bases not matched to a gene: 1. This CDR3 is 17 amino acids long. Germline V gives CDR1 MRHNA, CDR2 SNTAGT.

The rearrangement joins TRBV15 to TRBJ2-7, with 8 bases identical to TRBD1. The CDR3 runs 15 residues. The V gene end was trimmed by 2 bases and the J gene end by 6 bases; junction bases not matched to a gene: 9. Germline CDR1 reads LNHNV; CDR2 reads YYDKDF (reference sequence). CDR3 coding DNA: TGTGCCACCAGCAGACAACAGGGGGGTTCGAGCGAGCAGTACTTC. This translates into CATSRQQGGSSEQYF.

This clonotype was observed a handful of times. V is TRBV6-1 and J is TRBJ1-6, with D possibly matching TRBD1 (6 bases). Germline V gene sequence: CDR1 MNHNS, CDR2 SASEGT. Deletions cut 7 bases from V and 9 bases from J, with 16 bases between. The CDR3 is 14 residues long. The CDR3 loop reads CASTNRGGGSPLHF. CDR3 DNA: TGTGCCAGCACCAACCGGGGAGGGGGTTCACCCCTCCACTTT.

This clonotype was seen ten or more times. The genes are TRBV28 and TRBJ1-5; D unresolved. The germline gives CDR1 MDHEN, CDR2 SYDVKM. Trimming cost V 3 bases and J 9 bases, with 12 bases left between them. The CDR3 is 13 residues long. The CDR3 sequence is CASSLPPAGPQHF. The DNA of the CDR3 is TGTGCCAGCAGTTTGCCCCCCGCGGGGCCCCAGCATTTT.

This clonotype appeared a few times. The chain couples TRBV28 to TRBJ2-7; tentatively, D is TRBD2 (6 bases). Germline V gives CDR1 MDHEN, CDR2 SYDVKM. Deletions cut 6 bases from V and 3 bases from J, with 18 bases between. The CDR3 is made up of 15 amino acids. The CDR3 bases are TGTGCCAGCAGCCCCATAGCGGAGGGCCTCTACGAGCAGTACTTC. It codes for CASSPIAEGLYEQYF.

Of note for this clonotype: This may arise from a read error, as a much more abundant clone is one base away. Here the CDR3 DNA reads TGTGCCAGCAGACACCGGGACGGGGCCTATGGCTACACCTTC. Translating gives CASRHRDGAYGYTF. J is TRBJ1-2 and V is TRBV27, with TRBD1 as a possible D gene (5 bases). The germline V gene encodes CDR1 MNHEY and CDR2 SMNVEV (reference sequence). This CDR3 is built from 14 residues. Trimming removed 6 bases at V and 4 bases at J, with 15 bases between.

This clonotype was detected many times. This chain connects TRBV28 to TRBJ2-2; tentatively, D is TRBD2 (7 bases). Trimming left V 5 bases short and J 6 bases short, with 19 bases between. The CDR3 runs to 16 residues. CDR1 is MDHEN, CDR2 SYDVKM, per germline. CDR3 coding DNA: TGTGCCAGCAGTCCTCTACGGGGGGCAGATCCCGGGGAGCTGTTTTTT. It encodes CASSPLRGADPGELFF.

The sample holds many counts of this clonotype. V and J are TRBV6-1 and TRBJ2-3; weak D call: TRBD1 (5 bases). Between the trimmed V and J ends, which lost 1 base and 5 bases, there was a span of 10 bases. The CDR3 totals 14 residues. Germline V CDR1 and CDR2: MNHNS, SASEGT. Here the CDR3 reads CASSEGLRGDTQYF. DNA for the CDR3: TGTGCCAGCAGTGAAGGCCTAAGGGGAGATACGCAGTATTTT.

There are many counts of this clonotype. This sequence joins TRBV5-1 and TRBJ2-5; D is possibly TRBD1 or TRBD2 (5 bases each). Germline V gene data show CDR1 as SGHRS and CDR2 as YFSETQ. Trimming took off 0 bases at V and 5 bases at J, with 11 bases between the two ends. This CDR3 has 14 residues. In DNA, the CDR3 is TGCGCCAGCAGCTTGGCCGCCAGGGAGGAGACCCAGTACTTC. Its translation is CASSLAAREETQYF.

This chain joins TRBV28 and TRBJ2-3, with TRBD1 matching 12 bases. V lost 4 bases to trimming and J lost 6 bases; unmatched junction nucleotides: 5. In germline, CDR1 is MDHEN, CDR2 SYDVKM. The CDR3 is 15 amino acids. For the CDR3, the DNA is TGTGCCAGCAGTTCCGGGACAGGGGGCATGGATACGCAGTATTTT. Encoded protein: CASSSGTGGMDTQYF.

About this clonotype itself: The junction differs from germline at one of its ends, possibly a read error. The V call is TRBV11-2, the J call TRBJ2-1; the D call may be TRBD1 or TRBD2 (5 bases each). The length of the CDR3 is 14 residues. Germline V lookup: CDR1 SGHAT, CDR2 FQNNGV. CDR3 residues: CASSSGPSGSGQFF. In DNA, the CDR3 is TGCGCCAGCAGCTCGGGACCTAGTGGGAGTGGGCAGTTCTTC.

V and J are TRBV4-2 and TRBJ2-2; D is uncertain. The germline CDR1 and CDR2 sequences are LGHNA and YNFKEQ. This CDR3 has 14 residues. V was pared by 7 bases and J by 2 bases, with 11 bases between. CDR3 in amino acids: CASMVEGNTGELFF. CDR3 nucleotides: TGTGCCAGCATGGTTGAAGGAAACACCGGGGAGCTGTTTTTT.

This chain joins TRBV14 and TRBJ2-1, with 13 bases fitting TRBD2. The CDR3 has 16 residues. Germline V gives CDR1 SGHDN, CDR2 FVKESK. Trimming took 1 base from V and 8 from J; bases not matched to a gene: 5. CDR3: CASSQVGLAGVYEQFF. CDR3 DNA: TGTGCCAGCAGCCAAGTAGGACTAGCGGGAGTTTATGAGCAGTTCTTC.

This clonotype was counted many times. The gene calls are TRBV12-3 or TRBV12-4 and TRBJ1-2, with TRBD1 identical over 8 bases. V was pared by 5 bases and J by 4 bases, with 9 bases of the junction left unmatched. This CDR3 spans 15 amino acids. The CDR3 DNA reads TGTGCCAGCAGTCCAAGGACAGGGCCGGGCTATGGCTACACCTTC. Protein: CASSPRTGPGYGYTF.

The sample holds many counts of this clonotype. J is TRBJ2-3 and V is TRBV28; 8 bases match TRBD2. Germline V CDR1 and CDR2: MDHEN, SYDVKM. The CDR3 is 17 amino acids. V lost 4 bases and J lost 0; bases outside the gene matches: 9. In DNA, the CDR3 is TGTGCCAGCAGTTCTAGCGGGCGGCGAGACAGCACAGATACGCAGTATTTT. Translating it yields CASSSSGRRDSTDTQYF.

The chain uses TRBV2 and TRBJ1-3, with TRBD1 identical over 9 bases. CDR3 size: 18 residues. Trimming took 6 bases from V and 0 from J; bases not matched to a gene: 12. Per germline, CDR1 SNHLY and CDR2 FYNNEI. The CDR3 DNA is TGTGCCAGCAGGCCCCCCGGGACAGGGAAAACCTCTGGAAACACCATATATTTT. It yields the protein CASRPPGTGKTSGNTIYF.

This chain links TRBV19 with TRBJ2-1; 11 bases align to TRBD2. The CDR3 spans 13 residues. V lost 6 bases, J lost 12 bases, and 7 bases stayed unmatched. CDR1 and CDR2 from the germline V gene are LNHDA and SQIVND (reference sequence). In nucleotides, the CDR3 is TGTGCCAGTAGAGGTCTAGCGGGAGGAGCGCAGTTCTTC. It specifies CASRGLAGGAQFF. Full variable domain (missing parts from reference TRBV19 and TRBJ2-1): DGGITQSPKYLFRKEGQNVTLSCEQNLNHDAMYWYRQDPGQGLRLIYYSQIVNDFQKGDIAEGYSVSREKKESFPLTVTSAQKNPTAFYLCASRGLAGGAQFFGPGTRLTVL.

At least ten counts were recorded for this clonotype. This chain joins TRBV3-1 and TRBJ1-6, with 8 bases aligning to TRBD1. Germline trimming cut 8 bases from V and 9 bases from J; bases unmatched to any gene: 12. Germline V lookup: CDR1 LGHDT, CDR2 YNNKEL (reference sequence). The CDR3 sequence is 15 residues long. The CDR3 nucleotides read TGTGCCAGCGGCGACCGACAGGGGATCGGTTCACCCCTCCACTTT. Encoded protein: CASGDRQGIGSPLHF.

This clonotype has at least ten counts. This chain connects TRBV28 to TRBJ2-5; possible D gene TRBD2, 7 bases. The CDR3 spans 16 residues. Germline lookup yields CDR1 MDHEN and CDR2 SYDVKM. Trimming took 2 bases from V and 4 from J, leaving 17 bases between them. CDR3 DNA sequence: TGTGCCAGCAGTTTAATGCCCCCAGGGGAGGGAGAGACCCAGTACTTC. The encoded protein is CASSLMPPGEGETQYF.

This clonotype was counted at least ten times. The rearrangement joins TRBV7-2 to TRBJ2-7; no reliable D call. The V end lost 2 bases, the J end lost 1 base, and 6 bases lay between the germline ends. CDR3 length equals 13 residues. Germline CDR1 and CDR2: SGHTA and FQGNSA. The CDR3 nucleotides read TGTGCCAGCAGCTTACCGGAATCCTACGAGCAGTACTTC. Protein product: CASSLPESYEQYF.

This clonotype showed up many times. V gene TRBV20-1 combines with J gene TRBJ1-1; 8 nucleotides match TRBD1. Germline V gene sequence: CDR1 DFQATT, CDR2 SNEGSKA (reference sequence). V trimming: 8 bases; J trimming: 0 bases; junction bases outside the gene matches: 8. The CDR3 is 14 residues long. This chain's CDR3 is CSSYPGGMNTEAFF. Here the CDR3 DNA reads TGCAGTTCTTATCCAGGGGGCATGAACACTGAAGCTTTCTTT.

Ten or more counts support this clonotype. In DNA, the CDR3 is TGCAGCGGAATCGGCGTTGGACGGACCTACGAGCAGTACTTC. As protein: CSGIGVGRTYEQYF. The rearrangement joins TRBV29-1 to TRBJ2-7; D remains unclear. CDR3 length: 14 amino acids. V lost 7 bases and J lost 2, with 18 bases in between. CDR1 and CDR2 from the germline V gene are SQVTM and ANQGSEA.

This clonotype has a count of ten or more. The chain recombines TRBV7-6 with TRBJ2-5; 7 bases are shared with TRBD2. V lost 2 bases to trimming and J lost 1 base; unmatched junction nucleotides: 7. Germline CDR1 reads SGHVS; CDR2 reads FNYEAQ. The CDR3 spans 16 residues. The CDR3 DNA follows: TGTGCCAGCAGCTTAAGTTACCTAGCGGTCCAAGAGACCCAGTACTTC. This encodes CASSLSYLAVQETQYF.

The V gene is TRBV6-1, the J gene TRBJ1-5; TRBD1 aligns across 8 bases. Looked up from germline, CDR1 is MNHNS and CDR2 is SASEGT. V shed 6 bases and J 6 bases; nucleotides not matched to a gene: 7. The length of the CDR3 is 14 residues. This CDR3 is CASRPGQGGQPQHF. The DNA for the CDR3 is TGTGCCAGCAGACCCGGACAGGGTGGTCAGCCCCAGCATTTT.